This T cell receptor (beta chain) is from a study of CD8 T cells in ankylosing spondylitis. From germline, CDR1 is MDHEN and CDR2 SYDVKM. Trimming cost V 6 bases and J 4 bases; bases outside gene matches: 11. The CDR3 has 17 residues. Using quantitative 5'-RACE with molecular barcodes, the authors made TCR beta libraries. Via MiXCR, TCRdb re-called the 5' RACE reads, giving one row per CDR3 protein. There are roughly 440,000 distinct CDR3 sequences in the sample; more than 15% occur only once, and around 0.92% lies in the top ten. The table lists this clonotype with a few counts. What it binds is unknown. Study findings and constraints: As reported, disease-linked clones showed significant enrichment in matched ankylosing spondylitis synovial fluid. Peripheral blood samples showed relatively rare disease-linked clones, and these clones were CD8+. In ankylosing spondylitis blood, a motif of 7 to 9 highly homologous TCR beta variants appeared characteristic. Existing reports had already noted some motif variants in reactive arthritis synovial fluid and blood.

The chain carries TRBV28 and TRBJ2-3; 12 bases match TRBD2. Sequences were obtained from blood, either unsorted or a sorted T cell fraction (not recorded which). The TCR was taken from a male donor with ankylosing spondylitis. The DNA of the CDR3 is TGTGCCAGCAGCCCCCTTCTAGCGGGAGGGGGGGCAGATACGCAGTATTTT. It is translated as CASSPLLAGGGADTQYF.